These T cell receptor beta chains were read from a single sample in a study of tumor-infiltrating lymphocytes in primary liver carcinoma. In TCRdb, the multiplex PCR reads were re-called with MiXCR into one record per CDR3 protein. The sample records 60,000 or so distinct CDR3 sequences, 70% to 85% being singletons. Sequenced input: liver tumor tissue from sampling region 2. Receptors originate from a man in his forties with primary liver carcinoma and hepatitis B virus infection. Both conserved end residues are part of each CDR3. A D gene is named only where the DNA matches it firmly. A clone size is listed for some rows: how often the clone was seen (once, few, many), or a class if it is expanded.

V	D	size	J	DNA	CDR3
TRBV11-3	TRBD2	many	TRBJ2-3	TGTGCCAGTAGCTTTGGCGGGAGGCGGACAGATACGCAGTATTTT	CASSFGGRRTDTQYF
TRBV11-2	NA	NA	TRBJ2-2	TGTGCCAGCAGCTTTAACGCGGACACCGGGGAGCTGTTTTTT	CASSFNADTGELFF
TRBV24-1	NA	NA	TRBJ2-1	TGTGCCACCAGTGATTTGCTAGTACCTTACAATGAGCAGTTCTTC	CATSDLLVPYNEQFF
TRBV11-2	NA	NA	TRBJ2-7	TGTGCCAACAGCTTGCAGAACTACGAGCAGTATTTC	CANSLQNYEQYF
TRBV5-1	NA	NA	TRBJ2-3	TGCGCCGGCAGAGGCACAGTGCCAGATACGCAGTATTTC	CAGRGTVPDTQYF
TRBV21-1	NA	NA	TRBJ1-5	TGTGCCAGCAGCAAACGTGAGTATAGCAATCAGCCCCAGCATTTT	CASSKREYSNQPQHF
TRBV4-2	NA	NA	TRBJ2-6	TGTGCCAGCAGCCAAGAGACAGAGGGCATTACCGGGGTCAACGTCTTGACTTTC	CASSQETEGITGVNVLTF
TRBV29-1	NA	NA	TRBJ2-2	TGCAGCATTGGGATTAGCGCGGCGAACACCGGGGAGCTGTTTTTT	CSIGISAANTGELFF
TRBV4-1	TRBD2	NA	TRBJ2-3	TGCGTCAGCAGCCAGATCATTGCCCTAGCGGGAGTCGCCGATACGCAGTATTTT	CVSSQIIALAGVADTQYF
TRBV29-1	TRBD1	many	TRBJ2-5	TGCAGCGGCCAGGGGGCGGATTCCAAGACCCAGTACTTC	CSGQGADSKTQYF
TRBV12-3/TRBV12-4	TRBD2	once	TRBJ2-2	TGTGCCAGCAGTCATAATAGCGGGGTTTACATCGGGGAGCTGTTTTTT	CASSHNSGVYIGELFF
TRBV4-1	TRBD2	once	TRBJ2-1	TGCGCCAGCAGCCAAGACACTAGCGAAGGTGAGCAGTTCTTC	CASSQDTSEGEQFF
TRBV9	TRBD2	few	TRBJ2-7	TGTGCCAGCAGCCGGGGGGACGGAACGCTACAGTACTTC	CASSRGDGTLQYF
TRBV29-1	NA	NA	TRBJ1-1	TGCAGCGTTGTGGACAGTGGAGGCACTGAAGCTTTCTTT	CSVVDSGGTEAFF
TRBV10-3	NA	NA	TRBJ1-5	TGTGTCATCAGTGAGTATGAGGGCAATCAGCCCCGGCATTTT	CVISEYEGNQPRHF
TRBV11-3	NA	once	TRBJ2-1	TGTGCCAGCAGCTCAAATGCCAACGAGCAGTTCTTC	CASSSNANEQFF
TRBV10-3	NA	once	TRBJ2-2	TGTGCCATCAGGGAGTGGGACGGCACCGGGGAGCTGTTTTTC	CAIREWDGTGELFF
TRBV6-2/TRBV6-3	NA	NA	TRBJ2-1	TGTGCCGGCAGTTCCCCCCCTTTACGGTACTATGTGCAGTTCTTC	CAGSSPPLRYYVQFF
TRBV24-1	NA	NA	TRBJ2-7	TGTCCCACCAGTGATTTGACGACCTGGGCCGCGCAGTACTTC	CPTSDLTTWAAQYF
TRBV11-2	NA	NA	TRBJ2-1	TGTGCCAACAGCTTTGAGGGGGGCGAGAGTGAGCAGTTCTTC	CANSFEGGESEQFF
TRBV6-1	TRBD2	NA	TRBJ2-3	TGTGCCAGCAGTGTTAAGTGGGAGGGCCTAGATACGCAGTATTTT	CASSVKWEGLDTQYF
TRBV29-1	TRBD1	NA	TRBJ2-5	TGCGGCGTTGAAGGGGACAGGTGGCGGTCAGAGACCCAGTACTTC	CGVEGDRWRSETQYF
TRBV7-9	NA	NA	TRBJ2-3	TGTGCCAGCAGCACCCGTCGAGTACCCACAGGTACGCAGTATTTT	CASSTRRVPTGTQYF
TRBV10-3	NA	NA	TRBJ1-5	TGTGCCATCAGCGAGTATGAGGTCGATCAGCGCCAGCATTTT	CAISEYEVDQRQHF
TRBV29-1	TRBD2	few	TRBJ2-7	TGCAGCGTTGAAGATGGTCTAGCGGGGTCCTACGAGCAGTACTTC	CSVEDGLAGSYEQYF
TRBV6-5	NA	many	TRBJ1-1	TGTGCCAGCAGTTATTCAGGGACTAACACTGAAGCTTTCTTT	CASSYSGTNTEAFF
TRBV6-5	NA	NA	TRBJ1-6	TGTGCCAGCAGGCACAGGTGGGTGAATAATTCACTCCTCCACTTT	CASRHRWVNNSLLHF
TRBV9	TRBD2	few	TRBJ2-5	TGTGCCAGCAGCCCACTAGCGTCGGAGACCCAGTACTTC	CASSPLASETQYF
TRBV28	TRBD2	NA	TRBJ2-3	TGTGCCAGCAGCCCACTAACGGGAGGTGACAGTGGCACTGATACGCAGTATTTT	CASSPLTGGDSGTDTQYF
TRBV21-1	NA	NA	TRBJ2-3	NA	CATAGGAAQIRSIF
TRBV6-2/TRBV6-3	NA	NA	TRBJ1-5	TGTGCCAGCAGCTACTCCGTACAGGCCCATTGGCCCCAACATTTT	CASSYSVQAHWPQHF
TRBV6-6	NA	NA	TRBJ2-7	TGTGTCAGCAGTTTTACGGGTTCCTCCTACGAGCAGTACTTC	CVSSFTGSSYEQYF
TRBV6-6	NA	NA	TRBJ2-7	TGTGCCAGCAGGCCTAGGACCCAGGCCCGGGAGCAGTACTTC	CASRPRTQAREQYF
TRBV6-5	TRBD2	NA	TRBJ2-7	TGTGCCAGTAGTCCCGGGATTAGCGGGAGGGCCGGCGCCTACAATGAGCAGTACTTC	CASSPGISGRAGAYNEQYF
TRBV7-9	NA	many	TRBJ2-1	TGTGCCAGCAGTGACAGTTTATCCGAAAACAATGAGCAGTTCTTC	CASSDSLSENNEQFF
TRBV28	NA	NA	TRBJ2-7	TGTGTCAGCAGTTTAATCGGTAGCGGTTCCTACGAGCAGTACTTC	CVSSLIGSGSYEQYF
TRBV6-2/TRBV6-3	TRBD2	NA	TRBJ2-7	TGTGCCAGCAACTACCTAGCGGGAGTGAGCGAGCAGTACTTC	CASNYLAGVSEQYF
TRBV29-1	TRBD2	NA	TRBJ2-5	TGCAGCGTCCCATTCCCGGGAGGGGAGACCCAGTACTTC	CSVPFPGGETQYF
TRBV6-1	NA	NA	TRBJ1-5	TGTGCCAGCAGTGAAACCCGACTAGGAACAGGCAATCAGCCCCAGCATTTT	CASSETRLGTGNQPQHF
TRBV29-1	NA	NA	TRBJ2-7	TGCAGCGCGGTGACTAACCACTCCTACGAGCAGTACTTC	CSAVTNHSYEQYF
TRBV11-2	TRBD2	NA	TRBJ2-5	TGTACCAGCAACCAAATTCCTGGCGGGGGGAAAGGGACCCAGTACTTC	CTSNQIPGGGKGTQYF
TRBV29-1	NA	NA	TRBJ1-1	TGCAGCGTTGAAGAACTGGGGTTCTGTGAAGCTTTCTTT	CSVEELGFCEAFF
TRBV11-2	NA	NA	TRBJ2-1	TGTGCCAGCAAGTCGACCGGGATTGCGGAGTTCTTC	CASKSTGIAEFF
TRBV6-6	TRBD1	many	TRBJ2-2	TGTGCCAGCAGTCAGGGGGCCGGGGAGCTGTTTTTT	CASSQGAGELFF
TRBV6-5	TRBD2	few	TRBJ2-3	TGTGCCAGCAACCCAGGACTAGCAGGAGCAGATACGCAGTATTTT	CASNPGLAGADTQYF